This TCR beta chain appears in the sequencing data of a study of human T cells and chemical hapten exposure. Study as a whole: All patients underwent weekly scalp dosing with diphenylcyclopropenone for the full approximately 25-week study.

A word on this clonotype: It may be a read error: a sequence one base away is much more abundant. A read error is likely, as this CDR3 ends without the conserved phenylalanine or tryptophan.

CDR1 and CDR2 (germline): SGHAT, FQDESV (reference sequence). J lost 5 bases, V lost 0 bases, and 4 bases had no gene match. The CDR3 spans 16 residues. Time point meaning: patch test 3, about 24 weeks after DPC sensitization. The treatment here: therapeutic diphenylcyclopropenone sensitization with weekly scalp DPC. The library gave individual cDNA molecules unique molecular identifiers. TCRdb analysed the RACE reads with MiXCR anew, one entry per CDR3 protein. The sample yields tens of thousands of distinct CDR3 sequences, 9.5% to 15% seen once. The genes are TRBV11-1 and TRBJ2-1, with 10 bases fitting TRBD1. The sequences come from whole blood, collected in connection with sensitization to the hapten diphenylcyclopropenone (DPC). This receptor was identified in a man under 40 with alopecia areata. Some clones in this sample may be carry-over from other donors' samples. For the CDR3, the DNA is TGTGCCAGCAGCTTAGCCGGGACAGGGGTACACAATGAGCAGTTCTAC. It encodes CASSLAGTGVHNEQFY.